The 10 T cell receptor beta chains in this list originate from one sample, sequenced in a study of OX40 agonist ivuxolimab in advanced cancers. Profiled with immunoSEQ multiplex PCR; TCRdb holds only in-frame clones, not every one. The table records tens of thousands of clones, around 79% of them present only once. The sample was CD4+ or CD8+ T cells sorted from blood, taken in a trial of the OX40 agonist ivuxolimab. The origin of the receptors is an adult with an advanced solid tumor such as melanoma, head and neck, liver or kidney cancer.

The gene calls are TRBV7-3 and TRBJ2-1; 10 nucleotides align to TRBD2. Trimming at V came to 4 bases and at J to 7 bases, leaving 7 bases not matched to a gene. The CDR3 has 15 residues. Germline CDR1 SGHTA, CDR2 FQGTGA. CDR3: CASSSQLAGENEQFF. The CDR3 bases are TGTGCCAGCAGCTCCCAGCTAGCGGGAGAGAATGAGCAGTTCTTC.

The chain joins TRBV27 to TRBJ1-5; possible D gene TRBD1, 5 bases. The V gene's germline CDR1 is MNHEY and CDR2 SMNVEV (reference sequence). Trimming removed 2 bases at V and 0 bases at J, with 11 bases between. The CDR3 runs to 16 residues. The CDR3: CASSLGRAYSNQPQHF. The CDR3 DNA is TGTGCCAGCAGTTTAGGCAGGGCCTATAGCAATCAGCCCCAGCATTTT.

The V and J genes are TRBV6-5 and TRBJ1-1; TRBD1 is a possible D gene (5 bases). This CDR3 has 15 residues. Looked up from germline, CDR1 is MNHEY and CDR2 is SVGAGI. Deletions cut 5 bases from V and 0 bases from J, with 13 bases between. This chain's CDR3 is CASSPRDGMNTEAFF. The CDR3 DNA sequence: TGTGCCAGCAGTCCGCGGGACGGGATGAACACTGAAGCTTTCTTT.

This chain's CDR3 is CASSYPGTGDNEQFF. CDR3 in DNA: TGTGCCAGCAGTTATCCCGGGACAGGAGACAATGAGCAGTTCTTC. The chain recombines TRBV11-3 with TRBJ2-1, with 8 nucleotides matching TRBD1. The CDR3 length is 15 residues. CDR1 SGHNT and CDR2 YENEEA come from the germline V gene. V shed 6 bases and J 5 bases; nucleotides not matched to a gene: 9. The entire variable domain, with the rest obtained from reference TRBV11-3 and TRBJ2-1, is as follows: EAGVVQSPRYKIIEKKQPVAFWCNPISGHNTLYWYLQNLGQGPELLIRYENEEAVDDSQLPKDRFSAERLKGVDSTLKIQPAELGDSAVYLCASSYPGTGDNEQFFGPGTRLTVL.

The chain uses TRBV18 and TRBJ2-7; 11 positions agree with TRBD2. This CDR3 region has 16 residues. After removal of 1 base from V and 7 bases from J, the junction contained 9 bases not matched to a gene. Germline V gene data show CDR1 as KGHSH and CDR2 as LQKENI. CDR3 amino acids: CASSPLAGGSLDEQYF. The CDR3 coding sequence is TGTGCCAGCTCACCACTAGCGGGAGGGTCTTTAGATGAGCAGTACTTC.

The chain links TRBV5-4 to TRBJ2-7; D possibly matches TRBD1 or TRBD2 (5 bases each). Germline V gene sequence: CDR1 SGHNT, CDR2 YYREEE (reference sequence). The CDR3 totals 16 residues. V was clipped by 4 bases and J by 3 bases, with 20 bases between them. CDR3: CASSTGTLAGNYEQYF. The DNA of the CDR3 is TGTGCCAGCAGCACCGGGACCCTCGCCGGGAACTACGAGCAGTACTTC.

CDR3 in DNA: TGTGCCACCTTGCCCGGGACTAGCCGGAACGAGCAGTACTTC. Translation: CATLPGTSRNEQYF. V usage is TRBV28 and J usage is TRBJ2-7, with 9 bases identical to TRBD2. From germline, CDR1 is MDHEN and CDR2 SYDVKM. There are 14 residues in the CDR3. The trim removed 10 bases at V and 5 bases at J, leaving 12 bases unmatched.

The J gene is TRBJ2-5, the V gene TRBV5-4; TRBD2 matches 14 bases. The V and J ends lost 4 bases and 5 bases, in that order; junction bases with no gene match: 13. The germline V gene has CDR1 SGHNT and CDR2 YYREEE (reference sequence). The CDR3 has 18 amino acids. CDR3 residues: CASSQMGLAGAREETQYF. The CDR3 DNA sequence: TGTGCCAGCAGCCAGATGGGACTAGCGGGGGCCCGTGAGGAGACCCAGTACTTC.

This clone has more than one count but fewer than ten. This sequence joins TRBV10-3 and TRBJ1-1; tentative D call: TRBD1 (6 bases). With 6 bases removed from V and 2 bases from J, the gap between germline ends came to 13 bases. Germline lookup yields CDR1 ENHRY and CDR2 SYGVKD. The CDR3 is 14 amino acids. This chain's CDR3 is CAISLDRSNTEAFF. The CDR3 DNA follows: TGTGCCATCAGCTTGGACAGATCCAACACTGAAGCTTTCTTT.

Of note for this clone: The sample contains more than one DNA sequence encoding this CDR3. The rearrangement uses TRBV28 and TRBJ1-1; TRBD1 might be the D (5 bases). Trimming stripped 6 bases from V and 0 bases from J, with 11 bases between. Per germline, CDR1 MDHEN and CDR2 SYDVKM. There are 14 residues in the CDR3. CDR3 in DNA: TGTGCCAGCAGCCCTGGGGCCTTGAACACTGAAGCTTTCTTT. Its protein product is CASSPGALNTEAFF. Together with reference TRBV28 and TRBJ1-1, the CDR3 gives the full variable domain: DVKVTQSSRYLVKRTGEKVFLECVQDMDHENMFWYRQDPGLGLRLIYFSYDVKMKEKGDIPEGYSVSREKKERFSLILESASTNQTSMYLCASSPGALNTEAFFGQGTRLTVV.